This T cell receptor (beta chain) appears in the sequencing data of a study of shared clonotypes between healthy human individuals. Study results and limitations: Researchers sampled blood only, noting tissue repertoires likely differ. In general, naive subsets displayed greater estimated richness than memory subsets did.

CD45RO+ cells were combined with CCR7-negative CD45RA+ TemRA cells to form CD8 memory. As concerns this clone: Antigen specificity is unknown.

Germline V lookup: CDR1 SGHAT, CDR2 FQNNGV. V lost 1 base and J 1 base, leaving 11 bases between the germline ends. This CDR3 has 16 residues. Original data processing: For the immunoSEQ data, sequences were junction-only without quality scores, so filtering differed. Sequenced by immunoSEQ multiplex PCR; TCRdb stores in-frame clones only, minus some. V and J calls plus clone size are reproduced from that table; the DNA served to infer D and trimming. The sample gives about 690,000 clones, 80% to 95% of which show up once; more than 30% is in the top ten. Sequencing was done on a sample of memory CD8+ T cells from PBMCs. As for subset: CD45RO+ cells pooled with CCR7-negative TemRA cells. This clonotype originated in a man between 18 and 29 years old in good health. Some clones in this sample may be carry-over from other donors' samples. The gene calls are TRBV11-2 and TRBJ2-1; D uncertain. The CDR3 region has the DNA TGTGCCAGCAGCTTAGGTCCGGGTTGGTCCTACAATGAGCAGTTCTTC. Its protein is CASSLGPGWSYNEQFF.